A single sample is the source of the 32 T cell receptor beta chains below, sequenced in a study of cytomegalovirus exposure and HLA in healthy donors. Use of 60 Vbeta and 13 Jbeta primers characterized the PCR. Here immunoSEQ multiplex PCR was the method, and the copy in TCRdb shows in-frame clones only, minus some. The sample lists about 160,000 clones; approximately 82% were seen once. Sequences were obtained from PBMCs. These receptors came from a male donor in good health and CMV-seropositive.

The count of this clone is one. The rearrangement links TRBV19 to TRBJ2-3, with TRBD2 identical over 9 bases. The trim removed 8 bases at V and 5 bases at J, leaving 5 bases unmatched. Germline V gene lookup returns CDR1 LNHDA and CDR2 SQIVND (reference sequence). CDR3 length equals 13 residues. DNA of the CDR3: TGTGCCAGTCGTAGCGGGAGCTTAGATACGCAGTATTTT. Translation: CASRSGSLDTQYF.

This CDR3 is CASSVRLNTEAFF. CDR3 nucleotide sequence: TGTGCCAGCAGCGTCAGGCTGAACACTGAAGCTTTCTTT. The chain employs TRBV9 and TRBJ1-1; no clear D gene. CDR3 length equals 13 residues. V was clipped by 2 bases and J by 0 bases, with 5 bases between them. The germline V gene has CDR1 SGDLS and CDR2 YYNGEE.

This chain connects TRBV10-3 to TRBJ2-4; TRBD2 agrees at 16 bases. V lost 6 bases to trimming and J lost 6 bases; unmatched junction nucleotides: 8. The CDR3 loop spans 17 amino acids. Germline lookup yields CDR1 ENHRY and CDR2 SYGVKD. The chain's CDR3 is CAIRAGLAGGPGNIQYF. The CDR3 nucleotides read TGTGCCATCAGAGCGGGACTAGCGGGAGGGCCTGGAAACATTCAGTACTTC.

V gene TRBV9 combines with J gene TRBJ2-1; D gene uncertain. The CDR3 has 13 residues. Per germline, CDR1 SGDLS and CDR2 YYNGEE. The V gene lost 2 bases and the J gene lost 8 bases, with 11 bases spanning the gap. CDR3 bases: TGTGCCAGCAGCGTTGGGCTGCCCCATGAGCAGTTCTTC. Its protein is CASSVGLPHEQFF.

This sequence joins TRBV5-8 and TRBJ1-2; D remains unclear. The CDR3 has 14 residues. Trimming left V 0 bases short and J 6 bases short, with 12 bases between. Germline loops: CDR1 SGHTS, CDR2 YDEGEE. The CDR3 DNA is TGTGCCAGCAGCTTGGTACCCGGGAAGGATGGCTACACCTTC. This gives the protein CASSLVPGKDGYTF.

The rearrangement joins TRBV5-1 to TRBJ2-3; 10 positions match TRBD2. V shed 2 bases, J shed 2 bases, and the junction held 5 bases outside the gene matches. Germline V CDR1 and CDR2: SGHRS, YFSETQ. The CDR3 is 16 amino acids. CDR3 loop: CASSLTSGDLTDTQYF. CDR3 coding DNA: TGCGCCAGCAGCTTAACTAGCGGGGACCTCACAGATACGCAGTATTTT. Full variable domain (remainder filled in from reference TRBV5-1 and TRBJ2-3): KAGVTQTPRYLIKTRGQQVTLSCSPISGHRSVSWYQQTPGQGLQFLFEYFSETQRNKGNFPGRFSGRQFSNSRSEMNVSTLELGDSALYLCASSLTSGDLTDTQYFGPGTRLTVL.

J is TRBJ1-2 and V is TRBV11-2; D perhaps matches TRBD1 (5 bases). V lost 4 bases and J 8 bases, leaving 17 bases between the germline ends. The CDR3 is 14 residues long. Germline CDR1 SGHAT, CDR2 FQNNGV. The chain's CDR3 is CASSSWGVAGGYTF. CDR3 sequence (DNA): TGTGCCAGCAGCTCCTGGGGGGTGGCAGGCGGCTACACCTTC.

This clone was detected only a few times. The rearrangement links TRBV2 to TRBJ2-5; a possible D gene is TRBD1 (6 bases). The CDR3 consists of 13 residues. The germline gives CDR1 SNHLY, CDR2 FYNNEI. V was pared by 6 bases and J by 0 bases, with 8 bases between. The CDR3 DNA follows: TGTGCCAGCAGCAGGGGAGACCAAGAGACCCAGTACTTC. Translated: CASSRGDQETQYF.

This chain uses TRBV19 with TRBJ2-1; 7 nucleotides agree with TRBD2. Per germline, CDR1 LNHDA and CDR2 SQIVND (reference sequence). The CDR3 covers 14 residues. The junction had 4 bases not matched to a gene; V was cut back by 0 bases and J by 8 bases. CDR3 sequence: CASSIDRTRYEQFF. DNA for the CDR3: TGTGCCAGTAGTATAGACCGGACTAGATATGAGCAGTTCTTC.

The J gene is TRBJ2-7, the V gene TRBV7-2, with 9 bases aligning to TRBD1. The CDR3 runs to 15 residues. Germline assignment: CDR1 SGHTA and CDR2 FQGNSA. V was clipped by 5 bases and J by 4 bases; unmatched bases: 9. The CDR3 coding sequence is TGTGCCAGCAGCCAGACCGGGACAGGGTTTTACGAGCAGTACTTC. Translated: CASSQTGTGFYEQYF.

V is TRBV19 and J is TRBJ2-5, with a possible D match to TRBD2 (5 bases). V was cut by 5 bases and J by 5 bases, with 12 bases left in between. CDR1 is LNHDA, CDR2 SQIVND, per germline (reference sequence). The CDR3 has 13 amino acids. For the CDR3, the DNA is TGTGCCAGTAGTTTTGGCGGGCGCGAGACCCAGTACTTC. This sequence encodes CASSFGGRETQYF.

This clone was observed a handful of times. This rearrangement joins TRBV19 to TRBJ2-7, with 8 bases fitting TRBD1. Germline values: CDR1 LNHDA, CDR2 SQIVND (reference sequence). The junction had 13 bases not matched to a gene; V was cut back by 5 bases and J by 7 bases. The CDR3 runs to 15 residues. The CDR3 reads CASSALVDRAAEQYF. CDR3 sequence (DNA): TGTGCCAGTAGTGCCCTAGTGGACAGGGCCGCGGAGCAGTACTTC. Full variable domain (remainder filled in from reference TRBV19 and TRBJ2-7): DGGITQSPKYLFRKEGQNVTLSCEQNLNHDAMYWYRQDPGQGLRLIYYSQIVNDFQKGDIAEGYSVSREKKESFPLTVTSAQKNPTAFYLCASSALVDRAAEQYFGPGTRLTVT.

This chain links TRBV4-3 with TRBJ2-7; D gene uncertain. The V gene lost 9 bases and the J gene lost 4 bases, with 22 bases spanning the gap. CDR1 is LGHNA and CDR2 is YSLEER in the germline V gene. This CDR3 comprises 15 residues. CDR3: CASFYKQKAAYEQYF. The CDR3, as DNA: TGCGCCAGTTTTTACAAGCAGAAGGCGGCATACGAGCAGTACTTC.

V and J are TRBV5-6 and TRBJ1-2; D uncertain. This CDR3 is built from 14 residues. Germline values: CDR1 SGHDT, CDR2 YYEEEE. Trimming removed 0 bases from V and 4 bases from J, with 10 bases in between. The CDR3 DNA reads as TGTGCCAGCAGCTTGGGTACAGCGGGCTATGGCTACACCTTC. Translation: CASSLGTAGYGYTF.

This sequence joins TRBV2 and TRBJ1-1; D possibly corresponds to TRBD1 (6 bases). Per germline, CDR1 SNHLY and CDR2 FYNNEI. The CDR3 runs 15 residues. Between the trimmed V and J ends, which lost 2 bases and 6 bases, there was a span of 16 bases. The CDR3 loop reads CASSERGVAGAEAFF. The CDR3 DNA reads as TGTGCCAGCAGTGAAAGGGGGGTGGCGGGGGCTGAAGCTTTCTTT.

This clone was seen only once. The chain recombines TRBV19 with TRBJ1-1, with TRBD1 as a possible D gene (5 bases). Germline CDR1 is LNHDA and CDR2 is SQIVND (reference sequence). The CDR3 consists of 14 residues. The V and J ends lost 6 bases and 5 bases respectively, with 16 bases between them. DNA of the CDR3: TGTGCCAGTAGGAGCACAGGCCTTATTACTGAAGCTTTCTTT. This sequence encodes CASRSTGLITEAFF.

The chain couples TRBV13 to TRBJ1-2; D remains ambiguous. CDR1 and CDR2 (germline): PRHDT, FYEKMQ (reference sequence). The CDR3 spans 14 residues. V gave up 1 base and J gave up 2 bases, with 8 bases separating them. The CDR3 region has the DNA TGTGCCAGCAGCTTAGTTACAGAAAACTATGGCTACACCTTC. Translated, it gives CASSLVTENYGYTF.

The chain joins TRBV18 to TRBJ2-5; tentative D call: TRBD1 (6 bases). The CDR3 is made up of 15 amino acids. Germline values: CDR1 KGHSH, CDR2 LQKENI. V was cut by 3 bases and J by 4 bases, with 15 bases left in between. The chain's CDR3 is CASSPNRDKGETQYF. CDR3 in DNA: TGTGCCAGCTCACCGAACCGGGACAAAGGAGAGACCCAGTACTTC.

V and J are TRBV18 and TRBJ2-7, with a weak D call TRBD2 (5 bases). Trimming pared 6 bases from V and 2 bases from J, leaving 11 bases between. Germline V gene sequence: CDR1 KGHSH, CDR2 LQKENI. The CDR3 loop spans 13 amino acids. CDR3: CASSGGRPYEQYF. The CDR3 region has the DNA TGTGCCAGCTCGGGCGGGCGCCCCTACGAGCAGTACTTC.

The CDR3 coding sequence is TGTGCCAGCAGTGTGTACTGGGGACAGGGGGCGAAGACCCAGTACTTC. Translation: CASSVYWGQGAKTQYF. The chain joins TRBV6-6 to TRBJ2-5, with TRBD1 identical over 12 bases. This CDR3 comprises 16 residues. Losses at the gene ends were 5 bases for V and 6 bases for J; bases not matched to a gene: 10. Per the germline V gene, CDR1 is MNHNY and CDR2 is SVGAGI (reference sequence).

The rearrangement uses TRBV6-1 and TRBJ2-7; 11 nucleotides agree with TRBD2. This CDR3 spans 13 amino acids. V shed 6 bases, J shed 6 bases, and the junction held 4 bases outside the gene matches. Germline CDR1 is MNHNS and CDR2 is SASEGT. This CDR3 reads CASRTSGVGEQYF. CDR3 sequence (DNA): TGTGCCAGCAGGACTAGCGGGGTTGGCGAGCAGTACTTC.

In DNA, the CDR3 is TGTGCCAGCAGCTTGTCCGGGACTAGCGGGGCAGAGCAGTACTTC. Encoded protein: CASSLSGTSGAEQYF. The chain employs TRBV5-4 and TRBJ2-7; 13 bases match TRBD2. Trimming cost V 1 base and J 7 bases; bases outside gene matches: 5. The CDR3 loop spans 15 amino acids. Germline-derived CDR1 and CDR2 are SGHNT and YYREEE (reference sequence).

The rearrangement links TRBV10-2 to TRBJ1-2; a possible D gene is TRBD1 (6 bases). The CDR3 runs 13 residues. Trimming pared 4 bases from V and 7 bases from J, leaving 13 bases between. Germline CDR1 WSHSY, CDR2 SAAADI. The CDR3 DNA is TGCGCCAGCAGTGTGGGGGGGCGGTTTGGCTACACCTTC. As protein: CASSVGGRFGYTF.

The chain recombines TRBV18 with TRBJ1-3; 9 bases match TRBD1. CDR1 KGHSH and CDR2 LQKENI come from the germline V gene. With 1 base clipped from V and 4 bases from J, the junction kept 5 bases outside the gene matches. The CDR3 is 16 amino acids. The CDR3 DNA reads TGTGCCAGCTCACCACGGGACAGGGTAACCGGAAACACCATATATTTT. The encoded protein is CASSPRDRVTGNTIYF.

This clone was recorded only once. This chain links TRBV9 with TRBJ2-2, with D uncertain. V shed 0 bases and J shed 8 bases, with 2 bases lying between them. Germline V gene data show CDR1 as SGDLS and CDR2 as YYNGEE. This CDR3 spans 11 amino acids. In nucleotides, the CDR3 is TGTGCCAGCAGCGTAGCTGGGGAGCTGTTTTTT. It yields the protein CASSVAGELFF.

The gene calls are TRBV5-1 and TRBJ2-5; a possible D gene is TRBD2 (6 bases). The CDR3 extends over 15 amino acids. V lost 2 bases and J lost 2, with 13 bases in between. Germline V lookup: CDR1 SGHRS, CDR2 YFSETQ. The CDR3 is CASSFLVGGQETQYF. As DNA, the CDR3 is TGCGCCAGCAGCTTTTTAGTCGGGGGTCAAGAGACCCAGTACTTC. The full variable domain, with the rest looked up from reference TRBV5-1 and TRBJ2-5, is KAGVTQTPRYLIKTRGQQVTLSCSPISGHRSVSWYQQTPGQGLQFLFEYFSETQRNKGNFPGRFSGRQFSNSRSEMNVSTLELGDSALYLCASSFLVGGQETQYFGPGTRLLVL.

The rearrangement joins TRBV11-2 to TRBJ1-1; no clear D. The V end lost 0 bases, the J end lost 6 bases, and 8 bases lay between the germline ends. Germline CDR1 SGHAT, CDR2 FQNNGV. The CDR3 has 13 residues. In DNA, the CDR3 is TGTGCCAGCAGCTTAGATTCTGTATCTGAAGCTTTCTTT. The encoded protein is CASSLDSVSEAFF.

The rearrangement links TRBV19 to TRBJ1-2, with 7 bases fitting TRBD1. The CDR3 is 13 residues long. The germline gives CDR1 LNHDA, CDR2 SQIVND (reference sequence). After removal of 5 bases from V and 8 bases from J, the junction contained 8 bases not matched to a gene. The CDR3 coding sequence is TGTGCCAGTAGTCGACAGGGTTTGGACGGCTACACCTTC. Translated, it gives CASSRQGLDGYTF.

The chain uses TRBV28 and TRBJ2-7; maybe TRBD2 (6 bases). Trimming left V 2 bases short and J 1 base short, with 12 bases between. There are 15 residues in the CDR3. Germline values: CDR1 MDHEN, CDR2 SYDVKM. The CDR3 nucleotides are TGTGCCAGCAGTTTACCGGGGGTGGGTTCCTACGAGCAGTACTTC. It yields the protein CASSLPGVGSYEQYF.

The chain joins TRBV4-1 to TRBJ2-3; TRBD2 aligns across 12 bases. The V gene end was trimmed by 4 bases and the J gene end by 2 bases; junction bases not matched to a gene: 4. This CDR3 has 16 amino acids. Germline CDR1 and CDR2: MGHRA and YSYEKL. CDR3 bases: TGCGCCAGCAGCCGAAGACTAGCGGGAGTCACAGATACGCAGTATTTT. Protein: CASSRRLAGVTDTQYF.

The chain links TRBV5-4 to TRBJ1-1; 8 bases fit TRBD1. Germline lookup yields CDR1 SGHNT and CDR2 YYREEE (reference sequence). The CDR3 runs to 13 residues. With V trimmed by 4 bases and J by 5 bases, 4 bases remained unmatched. CDR3 sequence: CASSPGQVTEAFF. The CDR3 nucleotides are TGTGCCAGCAGCCCGGGACAGGTGACTGAAGCTTTCTTT.

The V gene is TRBV5-1, the J gene TRBJ2-1, with TRBD2 identical over 16 bases. The ends lost 4 bases at V and 8 bases at J; junction bases unmatched: 12. The CDR3 totals 18 residues. Germline CDR1 SGHRS, CDR2 YFSETQ. In DNA, the CDR3 is TGCGCCAGCAGCCAGGGACTAGCGGGAGGGCCATACAGCGATGAGCAGTTCTTC. This gives the protein CASSQGLAGGPYSDEQFF.